In this sample, the clone carrying this TCR beta chain turned up many times. As it was prepared, the TCRbeta library received unique molecular identifiers. TCRdb re-called the PCR reads through MiXCR, storing one row per CDR3 protein. This table holds fewer than 90,000 distinct CDR3 sequences, 7.3% found once. The data were obtained in a study of T-cell reconstitution after alpha-beta-depleted transplantation in children. The germline CDR1 and CDR2 sequences are MNHEY and SMNVEV (reference sequence). This CDR3 is 15 amino acids long. The V and J ends lost 1 base and 5 bases, in that order; junction bases with no gene match: 4.

The clonotype comes from a human donor who donated a stem cell graft to a child with acute lymphoblastic leukemia. Here the sequenced sample was PBMCs from the stem cell graft donor, taken from the stem cell graft. This chain connects TRBV27 to TRBJ1-4, with TRBD1 identical over 7 bases. CDR3 residues: CASSLLGQPNEKLFF. The CDR3 DNA is TGTGCCAGCAGTTTATTGGGACAGCCGAATGAAAAACTGTTTTTT.